This TCR beta chain was documented in a study of CD8 T cells in ankylosing spondylitis. Each TCR beta library was made by quantitative 5'-RACE that incorporated molecular barcodes. TCRdb redid the calling of the 5' RACE reads with MiXCR, one entry per CDR3 protein. The sample has around 230,000 distinct CDR3 sequences; approximately 7.6% are singletons. Notes on the study in general: Earlier work had already found some motif variants in reactive arthritis synovial fluid and blood. About 8 highly homologous variants formed a TCR beta motif that appeared characteristic of ankylosing spondylitis blood. Matched ankylosing spondylitis synovial fluid reportedly showed significant enrichment of disease-linked clones.

Trimming pared 5 bases from V and 3 bases from J, leaving 13 bases between. The CDR3 is made up of 14 amino acids. The sample holds many counts of this clonotype. What it binds is not known. J is TRBJ1-1 and V is TRBV12-3 or TRBV12-4, with D perhaps matching TRBD1 (5 bases). Sequenced sample: blood, either unsorted or a sorted T cell fraction (not recorded which). The TCR comes from a female donor with ankylosing spondylitis or in good health (not recorded which). CDR3 protein: CASSHQGGDTEAFF. In nucleotides, the CDR3 is TGTGCCAGCAGTCACCAGGGAGGGGACACTGAAGCTTTCTTT.